The text below deals with one T cell receptor (beta chain). Its specificity is not known. V dropped 7 bases and J dropped 2 bases, with 12 bases sitting between them. The CDR3 contains 13 residues. Germline V gives CDR1 ENHRY, CDR2 SYGVKD. This entry is derived from a study of shared clonotypes between healthy human individuals. Whole-study context: Donors were a couple of women and a few men aged 18 to 49. Study conclusions and caveats: Donor scarcity curtailed the genetic and exposure-history diversity represented herein. Tissue TCR repertoires likely differ from these blood-only repertoires. Lower generation probabilities were found for non-shared clonotypes than for those shared by all four donors.

Here immunoSEQ multiplex PCR was the method, and the copy in TCRdb shows in-frame clones only, minus some. The repertoire has 2 million to 2.5 million clones, more than 80% of them found once; the top ten carry 0.39%. The TCR comes from a man aged 18 to 35 in good health. Some clones in this sample may be carry-over from other donors' samples. The chain has TRBV10-3 and TRBJ2-7; D is uncertain. The sequencing input was naive CD4+ T cells from PBMCs. The sample's subset: CD45RA+ positively selected. The CDR3 bases are TGTGCCATCAAAAGCGCAGATCCCTACGAGCAGTACTTC. This encodes CAIKSADPYEQYF.